Here is one TCR beta chain with its context. Its antigen is undetermined. V lost 7 bases and J 1 base, leaving 15 bases between the germline ends. The CDR3 loop spans 15 amino acids. Per germline, CDR1 SGHVS and CDR2 FQNEAQ. Treatment specified: roughly nine-day PBMC culture with coronavirus spike peptide pools or control peptides (ViraFEST assay). These data come from a study of vaccination and CD4 T cells after COVID-19. About the study: Post-COVID draws followed diagnosis by a median approximately 100 days (range 35 to 161). Cultures serving as controls received a peptide pool (CEFX or HIV-1 Nef) or no peptide. Samples after vaccination came a median roughly 70 days past dose two, ranging 14 to 241.

Cultured CD4+ T cell DNA underwent sequencing with the Oncomine TCR Beta short-read assay. In TCRdb, the PCR reads were re-called with MiXCR into one record per CDR3 protein. Of approximately 16,000 distinct CDR3 sequences in the sample, approximately 72% were seen once. Study outcomes and limitations: In median terms, SARS-CoV-2-reactive clonotypes went from about 20 to 38, a nonsignificant rise.

The material was CD4+ T cells from blood, cultured in vitro, obtained after SARS-CoV-2 vaccination. The sequence derives from a human donor who received a COVID-19 vaccine. The chain couples TRBV7-8 to TRBJ2-3; the D gene is possibly TRBD1 (6 bases). The DNA of the CDR3 is TGTGCCAGCATCACGAGGGGGAGAGGCACAGATACGCAGTATTTT. This sequence encodes CASITRGRGTDTQYF. The whole variable domain, filled in from reference TRBV7-8 and TRBJ2-3, reads GAGVSQSPRYKVAKRGQDVALRCDPISGHVSLFWYQQALGQGPEFLTYFQNEAQLDKSGLPSDRFFAERPEGSVSTLKIQRTQQEDSAVYLCASITRGRGTDTQYFGPGTRLTVL.